These 32 T cell receptor beta chains originate from one sample sequenced in a study of T cells in women clearing cervical HPV infection. TCRdb's copy holds only in-frame clones and misses some; the assay was immunoSEQ multiplex PCR. This repertoire includes around 35,000 clones. The specimen sequenced was blood buffy coat. The source is a woman aged 18 to 75 with a cervical HPV16 infection that either progressed to CIN3+ or cleared (not recorded which).

About this clone: The CDR3 extends 3 residues past the end of the read, so its final part is completed from the germline J gene. This sequence joins TRBV11-1 and TRBJ2-5, with 8 bases matching TRBD2. Germline-derived CDR1 and CDR2 are SGHAT and FQDESV (reference sequence). The V and J ends lost 4 bases and 1 base, in that order; junction bases with no gene match: 5. CDR3 length: 15 residues. This CDR3 reads CASSYGGVFQETQYF. The sequenced part of the CDR3 DNA is TGTGCCAGCAGCTACGGGGGGGTCTTCCAAGAGACC.

Comment on this clone: The read finishes 3 residues shy of the CDR3 end, and the germline J gene is used to complete it. The chain combines TRBV7-3 with TRBJ2-2; 8 bases fit TRBD2. There are 12 residues in the CDR3. Germline V CDR1 and CDR2: SGHTA, FQGTGA. V was pared by 11 bases and J by 5 bases, with 4 bases of the junction left unmatched. The CDR3 reads CASGTSTGELFF. CDR3 DNA (partial): TGTGCCTCCGGGACTAGTACCGGGGAG.

Concerning this clone: The read gets to within 3 residues of the CDR3 end, and the germline J gene fills in the rest. The V call is TRBV30, the J call TRBJ2-7; a weak D match, TRBD1 (5 bases). CDR3 length equals 12 residues. Trimming shortened V by 0 bases and J by 5 bases, and 8 bases separated the two germline ends. Germline V gives CDR1 GTSNPN, CDR2 SVGIG (reference sequence). The CDR3 DNA, read in part, is TGTGCCTGGAGTGTTACAGGACACGAG. Encoded protein: CAWSVTGHE. The full-length CDR3 reads as CAWSVTGHEQYF. The full variable domain, in which reference TRBV30 and TRBJ2-7 provide the parts outside the CDR3, is SQTIHQWPATLVQPVGSPLSLECTVEGTSNPNLYWYRQAAGRGLQLLFYSVGIGQISSEVPQNLSASRPQDRQFILSSKKLLLSDSGFYLCAWSVTGHEQYFGPGTRLTVT.

CDR3 loop: CSVDRGWSNYGYTF. Partial CDR3 DNA: TGCAGCGTTGATAGGGGTTGGTCTAACTATGGC. The chain links TRBV29-1 to TRBJ1-2, with D perhaps matching TRBD1 (5 bases). The sequence runs out 3 residues before the end of the CDR3; the remainder is reconstructed from the germline J gene. CDR3 length: 14 amino acids. Looked up from germline, CDR1 is SQVTM and CDR2 is ANQGSEA. The ends were cut back, 3 bases at V and 0 bases at J, with 11 bases in the middle.

About this clone itself: At one end the junction does not follow the germline gene, possibly because of a read error. Read sequence stops 3 residues before the CDR3 end, and the germline J gene provides the missing end. The chain employs TRBV4-2 and TRBJ2-7, with a possible D match to TRBD1 (5 bases). Germline V CDR1 and CDR2: LGHNA, YNFKEQ. CDR3 length: 13 residues. CDR3 amino acids: CASSLAQGYEQYF. The CDR3 DNA, read in part, is TGCGCCAGCAGCCTTGCCCAGGGTTACGAG.

With regard to this clone: The read gets to within 3 residues of the CDR3 end, and the germline J gene fills in the rest. The J gene is TRBJ2-1, the V gene TRBV5-4; D call uncertain. V lost 2 bases to trimming and J lost 1 base, with 13 bases between them. The CDR3 runs to 16 residues. CDR1 is SGHNT and CDR2 is YYREEE in the germline V gene (reference sequence). Here the CDR3 reads CASSFPEARSYNEQFF. The sequenced part of the CDR3 DNA is TGTGCCAGCAGCTTCCCCGAGGCTCGTTCCTACAATGAG.

Regarding this clone: The CDR3 end is not reached by the read, which stops 3 residues before it; the germline J gene fills it in. This chain uses TRBV6-2 or TRBV6-3 with TRBJ2-1; 13 bases are a match to TRBD2. Trimming took 0 bases from V and 8 from J; bases not matched to a gene: 4. The CDR3 spans 16 residues. Germline V CDR1 and CDR2: MNHEY, SVGEGT. This CDR3 is CASSYSGTSGVYEQFF. CDR3 DNA, as far as it was read: TGTGCCAGCAGTTACTCGGGGACTAGCGGGGTGTATGAG.

With respect to this clone: The junction and the germline gene differ at one end; a read error may be behind it. The CDR3 end falls 3 residues outside the read, so it is completed with the germline J gene. J is TRBJ2-7 and V is TRBV29-1, with 7 bases identical to TRBD2. This CDR3 contains 13 residues. CDR1 and CDR2 from the germline V gene are SQVTM and ANQGSEA. The CDR3 loop is CSAELGGFYEQYF. The sequenced CDR3 bases are TGCAGCGCTGAACTCGGGGGGTTCTACGAG.

Of note for this clone: The read is 3 residues too short to cover the CDR3 end, so that end is filled in from the germline J gene. V gene TRBV5-5 combines with J gene TRBJ2-1, with D perhaps TRBD1 or TRBD2 (5 bases each). This CDR3 region has 15 residues. The V end lost 2 bases, the J end lost 9 bases, and 18 bases lay between the germline ends. Germline-derived CDR1 and CDR2 are SGHKS and YYEKEE (reference sequence). The sequenced part of the CDR3 DNA is TGTGCCAGCAGCTTAGGGGTGAGAGGGAAGGGTGAG. This codes for CASSLGVRGKGE. The CDR3 reads in full as CASSLGVRGKGEQFF.

Notes on this clone: The read finishes 3 residues shy of the CDR3 end, and the germline J gene is used to complete it. The chain carries TRBV5-1 and TRBJ2-7, with TRBD1 matching over 9 bases. Unmatched junction bases numbered 6, after V lost 5 bases and J lost 6 bases. The CDR3 runs 13 residues. Per the germline V gene, CDR1 is SGHRS and CDR2 is YFSETQ. This CDR3 reads CASRWDRVSEQYF. The part of the CDR3 DNA that was read is TGCGCCAGCAGGTGGGACAGGGTAAGCGAG.

Of note for this clone: The read comes to an end 3 residues before the CDR3 does, leaving the germline J gene to fill in the end. The chain couples TRBV5-1 to TRBJ1-6; the match to TRBD1 covers 7 bases. With V trimmed by 4 bases and J by 5 bases, 9 bases remained unmatched. Germline-derived CDR1 and CDR2 are SGHRS and YFSETQ. CDR3 size: 16 residues. The CDR3 protein is CASSRSDRRDNSPLHF. The CDR3 bases that were read are TGCGCCAGCAGCCGGTCGGACAGGAGAGATAATTCACCC.

Worth noting for this clone: The read is 3 residues too short to cover the CDR3 end, so that end is filled in from the germline J gene. This chain connects TRBV6-1 to TRBJ1-5, with a tentative D call TRBD1 (6 bases). The V end lost 1 base, the J end lost 4 bases, and 8 bases lay between the germline ends. The CDR3 is made up of 14 amino acids. Germline CDR1 MNHNS, CDR2 SASEGT. The CDR3 loop is CASSEGTENQPQHF. Partial CDR3 DNA: TGTGCCAGCAGTGAAGGGACAGAGAATCAGCCC.

For this clone: The read is 3 residues too short to cover the CDR3 end, so that end is filled in from the germline J gene. This chain joins TRBV5-5 and TRBJ1-5, with D possibly being TRBD1 (6 bases). CDR1 is SGHKS, CDR2 YYEKEE, per germline (reference sequence). Trimming took 3 bases from V and 4 from J, leaving 14 bases between them. CDR3 length equals 15 residues. The CDR3 protein is CASSSLTGENQPQHF. The sequenced part of the CDR3 DNA is TGTGCCAGCAGCTCGCTGACAGGAGAAAATCAGCCC.

Remarks on this clone: Sequencing ends 3 residues short of the CDR3 end; the germline J gene provides the rest. The V call is TRBV6-4, the J call TRBJ2-1; 9 nucleotides line up with TRBD2. The CDR3 is 15 amino acids. CDR1 and CDR2 (germline): MRHNA, SNTAGT. V was pared by 4 bases and J by 6 bases, with 7 bases of the junction left unmatched. The CDR3 bases that were read are TGTGCCAGCAGTGGTAGCGGGAGCGGGGGCAATGAG. This encodes CASSGSGSGGNE. The CDR3 in its entirety is CASSGSGSGGNEQFF.

Of note for this clone: The read terminates 3 residues before the CDR3 end, so the remaining end is supplied by the germline J gene. This chain connects TRBV5-1 to TRBJ2-3; D perhaps matches TRBD2 (6 bases). This CDR3 comprises 16 residues. V was clipped by 0 bases and J by 2 bases, with 13 bases between them. The V gene's germline CDR1 is SGHRS and CDR2 YFSETQ. The sequenced part of the CDR3 DNA is TGCGCCAGCAGCTTGGCCATTAGCGGAGCCACAGATACG. Protein product: CASSLAISGATDT. The entire CDR3 is CASSLAISGATDTQYF.

Points on this clone: The CDR3 goes on 3 residues after the read ends, and that part is filled in from the germline J gene. V is TRBV5-3 and J is TRBJ2-1, with 9 bases identical to TRBD2. TRBV5-3 is an open reading frame, and its role is uncertain. The V gene end was trimmed by 2 bases and the J gene end by 4 bases; junction bases not matched to a gene: 10. CDR3 size: 17 residues. The part of the CDR3 DNA that was read is TGTGCCAGAAGCTTCGCAGAGCGGGAGGAAGAATACAATGAG. It codes for CARSFAEREEEYNE. Given in full, the CDR3 is CARSFAEREEEYNEQFF.

With regard to this clone: The CDR3 extends 3 residues past the end of the read, so its final part is completed from the germline J gene. The chain employs TRBV6-2 or TRBV6-3 and TRBJ1-4; 9 bases are shared with TRBD1. CDR3 length: 14 residues. The germline V gene encodes CDR1 MNHEY and CDR2 SVGEGT. J lost 8 bases, V lost 6 bases, and 7 bases had no gene match. The CDR3 sequence is CASRRQGVLEKLFF. The DNA read from the CDR3 is TGTGCCAGCAGGAGACAGGGGGTCTTGGAAAAA.

With respect to this clone: The CDR3 goes on 3 residues after the read ends, and that part is filled in from the germline J gene. This chain uses TRBV12-3 or TRBV12-4 with TRBJ1-2, with D possibly TRBD1 on 5 matching bases. Trimming cost V 5 bases and J 6 bases, with 19 bases left between them. This CDR3 contains 15 residues. Incomplete CDR3 DNA: TGTGCCAGCAGTCCCTCAGTGACCCGGGGGGATGGC. Translating gives CASSPSVTRGDG. The full CDR3 reads CASSPSVTRGDGYTF.

Comment on this clone: The CDR3 end is not reached by the read, which stops 3 residues before it; the germline J gene fills it in. The chain joins TRBV18 to TRBJ1-2; D is ambiguous. Trimming removed 2 bases at V and 1 base at J, with 5 bases between. The CDR3 is made up of 13 amino acids. CDR1 KGHSH and CDR2 LQKENI come from the germline V gene. Partial CDR3 DNA: TGTGCCAGCTCACCAGCAGATAACTATGGC. This encodes CASSPADNYG. The entire CDR3 is CASSPADNYGYTF.

The sequenced part of the CDR3 DNA is TGTGCCAGCAGTTACTCCGGGACTAGCAAGGATGAG. It is translated as CASSYSGTSKDE. The whole CDR3 is CASSYSGTSKDEQFF. The chain joins TRBV6-2 or TRBV6-3 to TRBJ2-1; 9 bases line up with TRBD2. Read coverage stops 3 residues before the CDR3 terminus; the germline J gene supplies the remainder. The ends lost 0 bases at V and 8 bases at J; junction bases unmatched: 5. The germline gives CDR1 MNHEY, CDR2 SVGEGT. The CDR3 is made up of 15 amino acids.

A word on this clone: The read ends 3 residues early relative to the CDR3; the germline J gene fills the gap. The rearrangement links TRBV6-1 to TRBJ2-1, with TRBD2 as a possible D gene (5 bases). V was shortened by 4 bases and J by 3 bases, with 13 bases between the two germline ends. CDR1 and CDR2 from the germline V gene are MNHNS and SASEGT. The CDR3 has 15 residues. CDR3 bases read: TGTGCCAGCAGTGGAGGGAGCGGTTTCTACAATGAG. Its protein is CASSGGSGFYNE. In full, the CDR3 reads CASSGGSGFYNEQFF.

A word on this clone: The CDR3 end falls 3 residues outside the read, so it is completed with the germline J gene. The gene calls are TRBV19 and TRBJ1-1; no clear D. CDR1 is LNHDA and CDR2 is SQIVND in the germline V gene (reference sequence). The CDR3 is 14 residues long. CDR3 bases read: TGTGCCAGTAGTATACCCATCGCCCTAGAGACA. It codes for CASSIPIALET. The whole CDR3 is CASSIPIALETAFF. The whole variable domain, filled in from reference TRBV19 and TRBJ1-1, reads DGGITQSPKYLFRKEGQNVTLSCEQNLNHDAMYWYRQDPGQGLRLIYYSQIVNDFQKGDIAEGYSVSREKKESFPLTVTSAQKNPTAFYLCASSIPIALETAFFGQGTRLTVV.

With respect to this clone: Read data end 3 residues before the CDR3 end; the end is taken from the germline J gene. The chain is built from TRBV7-9 and TRBJ1-2, with TRBD1 as a possible D gene (6 bases). The V gene's germline CDR1 is SEHNR and CDR2 FQNEAQ (reference sequence). The CDR3 loop spans 15 amino acids. CDR3 region: CASSLTSGGAIDYTF. Incomplete CDR3 DNA: TGTGCCAGCAGCTTGACTAGCGGGGGGGCGATTGAC.

On this clone: The read is 3 residues too short to cover the CDR3 end, so that end is filled in from the germline J gene. The rearrangement uses TRBV6-4 and TRBJ2-5, with D possibly matching TRBD2 (5 bases). This CDR3 contains 16 residues. CDR1 is MRHNA, CDR2 SNTAGT, per germline. V was clipped by 2 bases and J by 5 bases, with 18 bases between them. The CDR3: CASSDIRLAPPETQYF. The part of the CDR3 DNA that was read is TGTGCCAGCAGTGACATTAGGCTAGCTCCGCCGGAGACC.

Details on this clone: The read is 3 residues too short to cover the CDR3 end, so that end is filled in from the germline J gene. The V and J genes are TRBV20-1 and TRBJ1-1, with D unclear. This CDR3 is 15 amino acids long. Trimming stripped 0 bases from V and 1 base from J, with 12 bases between. The germline V gene has CDR1 DFQATT and CDR2 SNEGSKA (reference sequence). CDR3 DNA, as far as it was read: TGCAGTGCTAGAGACCCCGCCACAGCGAACACTGAA. Its translation: CSARDPATANTE. The CDR3 in its entirety is CSARDPATANTEAFF.

Concerning this clone itself: Read sequence stops 3 residues before the CDR3 end, and the germline J gene provides the missing end. This chain uses TRBV5-5 with TRBJ1-5; weak D call: TRBD1 (5 bases). The V and J ends lost 3 bases and 2 bases respectively, with 9 bases between them. Germline V gene sequence: CDR1 SGHKS, CDR2 YYEKEE (reference sequence). The CDR3 runs 14 residues. The sequenced CDR3 bases are TGTGCCAGCAGCTGGGGGGGAGGCAATCAGCCC. Protein: CASSWGGGNQP. The entire CDR3 protein reads CASSWGGGNQPQHF.

In the case of this clone: The CDR3 extends 3 residues past the end of the read, so its final part is completed from the germline J gene. V usage is TRBV7-6 and J usage is TRBJ2-7; 12 bases line up with TRBD2. The V and J ends lost 0 bases and 2 bases, in that order; junction bases with no gene match: 8. The CDR3 is 18 amino acids. The germline V gene has CDR1 SGHVS and CDR2 FNYEAQ. Incomplete CDR3 DNA: TGTGCCAGCAGCTTAGCTGGGACTAGCGGGCCCCAAACCTACGAG. It translates to CASSLAGTSGPQTYE. Given in full, the CDR3 is CASSLAGTSGPQTYEQYF.

Turning to this clone: Coverage ceases 3 residues before the CDR3 finishes, and the germline J gene fills in the end. The chain uses TRBV5-4 and TRBJ2-1; 11 positions agree with TRBD1. The J segment lost 4 bases and the V segment lost 4 bases, leaving 4 bases of the junction unmatched. This CDR3 contains 15 residues. Germline loops: CDR1 SGHNT, CDR2 YYREEE (reference sequence). The CDR3 bases that were read are TGTGCCAGCAGCCGGACAGGGGGCAATTACAATGAG. It encodes CASSRTGGNYNE. The full CDR3 reads CASSRTGGNYNEQFF.

Partial CDR3 DNA: TGTGCCAGCACCGCACAAGACAATGAG. It codes for CASTAQDNE. The entire CDR3 reads CASTAQDNEQFF. V gene TRBV5-6 combines with J gene TRBJ2-1; no clear D. The read comes to an end 3 residues before the CDR3 does, leaving the germline J gene to fill in the end. CDR3 size: 12 residues. Germline V gene sequence: CDR1 SGHDT, CDR2 YYEEEE. The V end was cut by 6 bases, the J end by 5 bases, with 9 bases between.

Concerning this clone itself: The read falls 3 residues short of the CDR3 end, and the missing part is taken from the germline J gene. This sequence joins TRBV30 and TRBJ2-1; 8 bases map to TRBD1. The germline CDR1 and CDR2 sequences are GTSNPN and SVGIG (reference sequence). The ends lost 2 bases at V and 7 bases at J; junction bases unmatched: 4. This CDR3 is built from 13 residues. The part of the CDR3 DNA that was read is TGTGCCTGGAGTCTCCAGGGGGCAAATGAG. Its translation is CAWSLQGANE. The entire CDR3 sequence reads CAWSLQGANEQFF. Full variable domain (outside the CDR3, taken from reference TRBV30 and TRBJ2-1): SQTIHQWPATLVQPVGSPLSLECTVEGTSNPNLYWYRQAAGRGLQLLFYSVGIGQISSEVPQNLSASRPQDRQFILSSKKLLLSDSGFYLCAWSLQGANEQFFGPGTRLTVL.

As concerns this clone: The read is 3 residues too short to cover the CDR3 end, so that end is filled in from the germline J gene. The chain joins TRBV2 to TRBJ1-5; D is ambiguous. Trimming removed 3 bases from V and 5 bases from J, with 11 bases in between. Germline-derived CDR1 and CDR2 are SNHLY and FYNNEI. CDR3 length: 14 residues. The CDR3 here is CASSEEAAHQPQHF. The sequenced CDR3 bases are TGTGCCAGCAGTGAGGAGGCAGCGCATCAGCCC.

Concerning this clone: Read sequence stops 3 residues before the CDR3 end, and the germline J gene provides the missing end. V usage is TRBV7-3 and J usage is TRBJ2-1, with D tentatively TRBD2 (5 bases). Between the trimmed V and J ends, which lost 5 bases and 9 bases, there was a span of 17 bases. The CDR3 consists of 14 residues. Germline V CDR1 and CDR2: SGHTA, FQGTGA. Partial CDR3 DNA: TGTGCCAGCAGCCTACATCAGATAGCGACTGAG. This gives the protein CASSLHQIATE. The CDR3 in full is CASSLHQIATEQFF.